This T cell receptor (beta chain) was observed in a study of cytomegalovirus exposure and HLA in healthy donors (dated by TCRdb to 2016 to 2017). Regarding the complete study: In an earlier analysis of 450 to 750 of the donors, less than 350 Gb of sequence data and roughly 100 million unique TCR beta sequences from about 179 million T cells were reported. An early release that covered roughly 600 HLA-typed donors contained about 290 gigabases of sequencing data and tens of millions of unique TCR sequences. The genetic ancestry cluster associated with self-reported Caucasian donors included 81% of the roughly 400 genotyped donors. The study aimed to test whether signatures of past pathogen exposure could be identified by cataloging public T cell receptors. The T cell repertoires of about 700 subjects were profiled by immunosequencing and related to cytomegalovirus serostatus. In addition to the first cohort of approximately 650 subjects, a separate validation cohort of about 120 different subjects was used. The study combined high-throughput TCR immunosequencing, statistical association of individual TCRs with disease status, and machine learning to predict cytomegalovirus infection status. In a later analysis, previously published TCR beta repertoires from 670 or so donors were re-analyzed and high-resolution HLA genotyping was added so that TCR occurrence patterns could be studied. Rather than drawing on any new phenotypic data, the later analysis identified candidate immune exposures from TCR beta sequences and the way those sequences occurred across donors. An earlier analysis of around 640 of the donors used high-throughput TCR beta sequencing to judge whether each TCR beta V gene segment behaved as functional or pseudogenic. Donor age, sex, ethnicity and CMV serostatus were collected together with the repertoire data. A later genetic analysis used genome-wide SNP genotypes for about 55% of the 666 donors, treating that subset as a discovery cohort. All discovery cohort repertoires had been generated using a single sequencing platform. HLA typing covered class I and class II loci at four-digit resolution. The number of donors typed differed by locus, with roughly 629-640 for A, B, C, DRB1 and DQB1, around 500 for DQA1, approximately 580 for DPA1, and 400 to 490 for DPB1. Several DR-DQ haplotypes were handled as single units for association and clustering because linkage in the cohort was strong. Across some 400 genotyped donors of the cohort, an average of about 220,000 unique TCR beta nucleotide sequences per donor were sequenced, and roughly a sixth of those sequences were non-productive.

The CDR1 and CDR2 encoded by the germline V gene (reference sequence) are MNHEY and SMNVEV. There are 16 amino acids in the CDR3, from cysteine to phenylalanine inclusive. Kept here is only the CDR3 DNA, which spans 48 bases and is read in frame from base 1. The germline V and J ends show losses of 8 bases and 3 bases respectively, and no gene match explains 16 bases of the junction. The library was obtained by the immunoSEQ multiplex PCR assay. A mixture of 60 forward primers for TCR Vbeta segments and 13 reverse primers for TCR Jbeta segments was used in the multiplex PCR. The CDR3 region of rearranged TCR beta genes was amplified from genomic DNA with a multiplex PCR assay. The Illumina HiSeq System was used to sequence the amplified TCR beta libraries as 87-base-pair reads. Regarding the original processing steps: In a later analysis, tens of millions of unique TCR beta chains were counted across the 500 to 850 repertoires, and roughly 11 million of these chains were shared by at least two donors. A nearest-neighbor algorithm error-corrected the raw reads and collapsed the reads into unique sequences, merging closely related sequences to remove PCR and sequencing errors. CDR3 sequences were aligned to IMGT reference sequences to assign V, D and J gene segments. For a sequence to be retained, at least a six-nucleotide match to both a V gene segment and a J gene segment was required. Rearrangements were classified as productive when the CDR3 lacked stop codons and remained in frame with V and J, and all other rearrangements were classified as non-productive. CDR3 was defined by IMGT convention, running from the second conserved V-encoded cysteine to the conserved J-encoded phenylalanine. The earlier analysis of 550 to 650 of the donors excluded any sequence lacking an unambiguous match to a single V gene segment. In an earlier analysis of approximately 500 of the donors, a V segment was called functional when productive rearrangements were above 56.7%, and segregating when the standard deviation between donors exceeded 5%. To diagnose cytomegalovirus status from the catalog of TCR beta chain sequences, a statistical classification framework was built. In a later analysis, V and J genes were assigned by comparing TCR nucleotide sequences against IMGT/GENE-DB human TR gene sequences. Using the TCRdist pipeline, a later analysis assigned CDR3 sequences along with most-parsimonious VDJ recombination scenarios. In a later analysis, every TCR beta chain was defined by the combination of its CDR3 amino acid sequence and its V-gene family, and reads without a unique V-gene family were dropped. As a way to deal with suspected cross-contamination and a sequencing artifact, a later analysis dropped approximately 570 nucleotide sequences that were highly shared and had low generation probability. A later analysis calculated a clonal expansion index for each public chain from normalized within-repertoire ranks of inferred template counts. In a later analysis, generation probabilities were computed using a VDJ recombination model fitted to out-of-frame rearrangements, and the results were checked against IGoR. In a later analysis, hypergeometric tests were used to score TCR-TCR, TCR-HLA and TCR-CMV co-occurrence, with a repertoire-size bias correction applied to TCR pairs. To estimate false discovery rates, a later analysis permuted the HLA or CMV assignments 20 times. A later analysis grouped co-occurring TCRs with DBSCAN, adding TCRdist sequence similarity when clustering within HLA-allele-positive subsets. Repertoires with fewer than 30,000 or more than 120,000 public chains, plus five repertoires with anomalous nucleotide sharing, were excluded from co-occurrence clustering. The clones in this table, taken by TCRdb from immuneACCESS, are in-frame only. Not every clone is retained; where verified, under half of the shortfall comes from an unresolved V gene, and the cause of the rest is unknown. That table is the source of V, J and clone size, and D and trimming were worked out from the DNA. In all, the sample holds around 190,000 clones, and 70% to 85% of those were seen once. 4.4% of the sample lies in the top ten.

The cohort consisted of some 670 healthy bone marrow donors. Cohort members were all nominally healthy when sampled, although unrecorded immune exposures were likely present. The donor tested CMV seropositive and was one of the 289 seropositive cohort members. Each donor provided a peripheral blood sample, and peripheral blood mononuclear cells were used for TCR beta sequencing. The Qiagen DNeasy Blood Extraction Kit was used to extract genomic DNA from the blood cell samples. The research as a whole found: Correlated functional status among segregating V segments might reflect linkage disequilibrium, but an unknown experimental factor could not be ruled out. Roughly uniform sequencing depth across donors was assumed in presence/absence analyses, although this assumption may not hold. CMV serostatus was the only immune exposure information available for the cohort. A total of fewer than 200 TCR beta chains were listed by the study as associated with cytomegalovirus. A further reported finding was that TCR beta sequences accurately predicted the HLA-A and HLA-B alleles for most subjects in the first cohort. The authors suggested that the approach could potentially be extended to other disease states and immunological phenotypes. The classifier was reported to diagnose cytomegalovirus status with high specificity and sensitivity in both the original cohort and the validation cohort. A later analysis reported that several top co-occurrence clusters appeared linked to parvovirus B19, influenza, CMV and Epstein-Barr virus. A few of the identified cytomegalovirus-associated TCR beta chains were confirmed in vitro to be specific for cytomegalovirus antigens. At a false discovery rate of 0.05, a later analysis linked around 15,000 TCR beta sequences to specific HLA alleles. In a later analysis, HLA-associated TCR beta chains showed more clonal expansion and lower generation probabilities than non-associated chains that were equally common. Across donors, most TCR sequences were observed very rarely, whereas some public TCRs were present in many individuals. This cohort had only TCR beta chains sequenced, and the lack of alpha or paired-chain data limited which features could be detected. Because HLA typing was unavailable for some donors at each locus, only the typed subset was used in association tests. A later analysis found that TCR association rates varied across HLA loci, with DRB1 alleles showing the most associated TCRs and HLA-C alleles the fewest. Some IMGT-functional V segments, including TRBV6-2 and TRBV6-3, could not be told apart with the 87-base-pair reads, so those segments were excluded. An association between a missense DCLRE1C variant and V-gene and J-gene trimming of TCR beta chains was found in a later genetic analysis and replicated in an independent cohort. Assigning TCR associations to individual alleles was difficult when HLA alleles, especially DR and DQ, strongly co-occurred. A cluster of highly shared sequence variants was judged likely to represent a technical artifact of the sequencing pipeline. An earlier analysis of some 560 of the donors showed that most TCR beta V segments appeared in productive rearrangements either about 90% or about 30% of the time, which broadly matched IMGT annotations. Because counts were too low, roughly 16 rarely observed V segments, including chromosome 9 orphons, were left out of the earlier analysis of about 620 of the donors. Compared with the roughly 600-donor mean, donors in an Asian-associated ancestry cluster had fewer N-insertions in productive TCRs, according to a later genetic analysis. In a later analysis, most CMV-associated TCR beta chains were found to appear HLA-restricted, with HLA associations seemingly driven largely by CMV exposure.

This clone was counted once. Its antigen is still unknown. One base away there is no much larger clone; base qualities are not given. The specimen sequenced was PBMCs. The source of this sequence is a woman between 25 and 40 years old in good health and CMV-seropositive. This chain is built from TRBV27 and TRBJ2-7, and 7 bases in between align with TRBD1. CDR3 protein: CASGYAPSRGNYEQYF. At the DNA level, the sequence is TGTGCCAGCGGCTACGCACCGAGCAGGGGGAACTACGAGCAGTACTTC.